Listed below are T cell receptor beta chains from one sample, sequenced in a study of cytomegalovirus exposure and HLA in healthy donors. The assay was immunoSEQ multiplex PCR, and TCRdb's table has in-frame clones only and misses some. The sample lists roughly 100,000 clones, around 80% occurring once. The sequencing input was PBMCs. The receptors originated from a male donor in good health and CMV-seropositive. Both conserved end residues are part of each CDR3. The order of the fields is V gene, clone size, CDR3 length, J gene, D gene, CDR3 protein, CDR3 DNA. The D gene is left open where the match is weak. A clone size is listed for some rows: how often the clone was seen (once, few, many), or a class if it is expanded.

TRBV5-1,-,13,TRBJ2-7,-,CASSLDGQYEQYF,TGCGCCAGCAGTCTAGACGGACAGTACGAGCAGTACTTC
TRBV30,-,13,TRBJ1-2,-,CAWSGGRGYGYTF,TGTGCCTGGAGTGGGGGAAGGGGCTATGGCTACACCTTC
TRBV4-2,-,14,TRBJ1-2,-,CASSQTNRDYGYTF,TGTGCCAGCAGCCAAACTAACAGGGACTATGGCTACACCTTC
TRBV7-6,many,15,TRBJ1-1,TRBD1,CASSSAWTGGEEAFF,TGTGCCAGCAGCTCTGCCTGGACAGGGGGAGAAGAAGCTTTCTTT
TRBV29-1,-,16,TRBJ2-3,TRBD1,CSAGQGSFPSTDTQYF,TGCAGCGCTGGACAGGGGTCCTTTCCCTCCACAGATACGCAGTATTTT
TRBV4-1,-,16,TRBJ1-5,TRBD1,CASSHPAGGKDQPQHF,TGCGCCAGCAGCCACCCCGCAGGGGGTAAAGATCAGCCCCAGCATTTT
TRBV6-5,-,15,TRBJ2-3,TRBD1,CASSYTTGGTDTQYF,TGTGCCAGCAGTTACACCACAGGGGGCACAGATACGCAGTATTTT
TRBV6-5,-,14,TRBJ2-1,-,CATSGNVKYNEQFF,TGTGCCACCTCGGGAAATGTAAAGTACAATGAGCAGTTCTTC
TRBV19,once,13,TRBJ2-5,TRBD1,CASSQGTQETQYF,TGTGCCAGTTCACAGGGGACCCAAGAGACCCAGTACTTC
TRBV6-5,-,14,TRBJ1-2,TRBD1,CASSYLGTGGGYTF,TGTGCCAGCAGTTACCTTGGGACAGGGGGTGGCTACACCTTC
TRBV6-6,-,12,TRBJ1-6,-,CASYTGKSPLHF,TGTGCCAGCTACACAGGGAAATCACCCCTCCACTTT
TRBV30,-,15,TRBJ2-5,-,CAWRNSGLTQGTQYF,TGTGCCTGGAGGAACTCCGGTCTTACCCAGGGGACCCAGTACTTC
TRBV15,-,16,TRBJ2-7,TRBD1,CATSRRLDREAYEQYF,TGTGCCACCAGCAGGAGACTGGACAGGGAGGCCTACGAGCAGTACTTC
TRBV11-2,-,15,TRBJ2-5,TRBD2,CASSSEVRGDETQYF,TGTGCCAGCAGCTCAGAGGTGCGGGGGGACGAGACCCAGTACTTC
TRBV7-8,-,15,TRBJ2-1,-,CASSPGTRSYNEQFF,TGTGCCAGCAGCCCAGGGACACGGAGTTACAATGAGCAGTTCTTC
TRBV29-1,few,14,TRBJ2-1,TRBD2,CSVEDSGGPDEQFF,TGCAGCGTTGAAGATTCGGGGGGGCCTGATGAGCAGTTCTTC
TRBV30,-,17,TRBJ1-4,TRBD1,CAWSVQGRGWTNEKLFF,TGTGCCTGGAGTGTACAAGGCAGGGGGTGGACTAATGAAAAACTGTTTTTT
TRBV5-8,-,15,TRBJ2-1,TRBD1,CASSRDRATYNEQFF,TGTGCCAGCAGCAGAGACAGGGCCACCTACAATGAGCAGTTCTTC
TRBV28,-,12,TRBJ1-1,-,CASKPGGTEAFF,TGTGCCAGCAAACCGGGGGGGACTGAAGCTTTCTTT
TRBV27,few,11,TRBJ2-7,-,CASRGVYEQYF,TGTGCCAGCAGAGGGGTATACGAGCAGTACTTC
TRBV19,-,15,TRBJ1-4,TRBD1,CASSMRQGLNEKLFF,TGTGCCAGTAGTATGAGACAGGGCCTAAATGAAAAACTGTTTTTT
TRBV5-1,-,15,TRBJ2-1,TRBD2,CASSSLAGGLNEQFF,TGCGCCAGCAGCTCATTAGCGGGGGGCCTCAATGAGCAGTTCTTC
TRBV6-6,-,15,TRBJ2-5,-,CASSPRSGRQETQYF,TGTGCCAGCAGCCCCAGGAGCGGCCGACAAGAGACCCAGTACTTC
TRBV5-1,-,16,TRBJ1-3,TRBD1,CASSFGQGASGNTIYF,TGCGCCAGCAGCTTCGGCCAGGGGGCTTCTGGAAACACCATATATTTT
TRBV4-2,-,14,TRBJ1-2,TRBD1,CASSQVEGATVYTF,TGTGCCAGCAGCCAAGTGGAGGGGGCGACCGTCTACACCTTC
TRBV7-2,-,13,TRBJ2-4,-,CASSLVSSGIQYF,TGTGCCAGCAGCTTAGTATCCAGCGGCATTCAGTACTTC
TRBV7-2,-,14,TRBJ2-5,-,CASSAAILGETQYF,TGTGCCAGCAGCGCGGCCATCCTCGGGGAGACCCAGTACTTC
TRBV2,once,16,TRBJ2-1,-,CASSEGVASSYNEQFF,TGTGCCAGCAGTGAAGGGGTAGCTAGCTCCTACAATGAGCAGTTCTTC
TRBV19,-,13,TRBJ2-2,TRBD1,CASRDRQSGELFF,TGTGCCAGCCGGGACAGGCAGTCCGGGGAGCTGTTTTTT
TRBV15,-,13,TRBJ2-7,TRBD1,CATSKDRAYEQYF,TGTGCCACCAGCAAAGACAGGGCCTACGAGCAGTACTTC
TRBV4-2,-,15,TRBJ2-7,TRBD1,CASSQPGTGGYEQYF,TGTGCCAGCAGCCAACCCGGGACAGGGGGATACGAGCAGTACTTC
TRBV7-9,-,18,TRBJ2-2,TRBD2,CASSPVPGLVRGTGELFF,TGTGCCAGCAGCCCGGTGCCGGGACTAGTTCGGGGCACCGGGGAGCTGTTTTTT
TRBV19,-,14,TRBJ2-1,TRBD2,CASSTVVGTSSQFF,TGTGCCAGTAGTACTGTTGTGGGGACTAGCTCCCAGTTCTTC
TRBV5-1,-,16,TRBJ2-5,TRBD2,CASSLASSGPQETQYF,TGCGCCAGCAGCTTGGCGTCTAGCGGACCCCAAGAGACCCAGTACTTC
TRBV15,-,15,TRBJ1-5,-,CATSREQGLGQPQHF,TGTGCCACCAGCAGAGAGCAGGGCTTAGGCCAGCCCCAGCATTTT
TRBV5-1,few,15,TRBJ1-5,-,CASSLAGRANQPQHF,TGCGCCAGCAGCTTGGCTGGCAGGGCGAATCAGCCCCAGCATTTT
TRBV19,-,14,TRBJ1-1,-,CASRLTGTDTEAFF,TGTGCCAGTAGGCTCACAGGGACGGACACTGAAGCTTTCTTT